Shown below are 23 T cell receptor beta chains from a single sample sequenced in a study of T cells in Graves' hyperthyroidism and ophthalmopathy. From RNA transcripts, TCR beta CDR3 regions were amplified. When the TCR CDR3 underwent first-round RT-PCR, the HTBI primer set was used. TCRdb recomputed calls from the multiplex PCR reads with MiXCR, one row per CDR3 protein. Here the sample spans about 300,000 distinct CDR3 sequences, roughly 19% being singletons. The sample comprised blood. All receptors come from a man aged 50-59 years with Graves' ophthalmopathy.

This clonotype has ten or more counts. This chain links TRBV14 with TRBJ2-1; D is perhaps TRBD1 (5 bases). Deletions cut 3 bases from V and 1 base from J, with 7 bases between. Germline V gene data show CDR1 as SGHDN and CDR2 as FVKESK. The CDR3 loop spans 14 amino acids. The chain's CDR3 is CASSQWTSYNEQFF. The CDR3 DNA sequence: TGTGCCAGCAGCCAGTGGACATCCTACAATGAGCAGTTCTTC.

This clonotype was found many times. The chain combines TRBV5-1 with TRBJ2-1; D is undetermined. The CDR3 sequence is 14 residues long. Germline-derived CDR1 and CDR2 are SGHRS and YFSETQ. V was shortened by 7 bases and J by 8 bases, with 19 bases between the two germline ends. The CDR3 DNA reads TGCGCCAGCTCCGCCTCAGCCCAGACCTATGAGCAGTTCTTC. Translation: CASSASAQTYEQFF.

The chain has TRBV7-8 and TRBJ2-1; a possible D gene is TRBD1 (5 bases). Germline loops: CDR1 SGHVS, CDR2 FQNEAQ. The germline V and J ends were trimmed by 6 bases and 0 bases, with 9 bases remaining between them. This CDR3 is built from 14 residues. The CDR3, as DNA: TGTGCCAGCAGTAGGGGCTCCTCCTACAATGAGCAGTTCTTC. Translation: CASSRGSSYNEQFF.

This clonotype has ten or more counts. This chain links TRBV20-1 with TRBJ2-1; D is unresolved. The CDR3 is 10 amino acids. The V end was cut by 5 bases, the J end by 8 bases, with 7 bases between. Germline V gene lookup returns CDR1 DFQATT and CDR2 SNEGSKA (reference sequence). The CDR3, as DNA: TGCAGTGCTCAGGCGTATGAGCAGTTCTTC. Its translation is CSAQAYEQFF.

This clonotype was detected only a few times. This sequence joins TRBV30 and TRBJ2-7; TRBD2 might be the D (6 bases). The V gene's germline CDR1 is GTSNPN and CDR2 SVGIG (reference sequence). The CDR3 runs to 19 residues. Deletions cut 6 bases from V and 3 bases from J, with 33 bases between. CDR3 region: CACKKTGDGSLLRGYEQYF. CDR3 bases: TGTGCCTGCAAAAAAACGGGGGACGGGAGCTTACTACGGGGCTACGAGCAGTACTTC. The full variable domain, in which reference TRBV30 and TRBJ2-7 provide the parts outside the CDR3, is SQTIHQWPATLVQPVGSPLSLECTVEGTSNPNLYWYRQAAGRGLQLLFYSVGIGQISSEVPQNLSASRPQDRQFILSSKKLLLSDSGFYLCACKKTGDGSLLRGYEQYFGPGTRLTVT.

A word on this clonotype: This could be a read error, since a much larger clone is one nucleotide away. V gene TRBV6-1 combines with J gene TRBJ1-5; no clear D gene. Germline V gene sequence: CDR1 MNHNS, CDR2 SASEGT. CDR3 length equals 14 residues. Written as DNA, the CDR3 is TGTGCCAGCAGTAAAGAATTTGGAAATCCGCCCCAGCATTTT. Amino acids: CASSKEFGNPPQHF.

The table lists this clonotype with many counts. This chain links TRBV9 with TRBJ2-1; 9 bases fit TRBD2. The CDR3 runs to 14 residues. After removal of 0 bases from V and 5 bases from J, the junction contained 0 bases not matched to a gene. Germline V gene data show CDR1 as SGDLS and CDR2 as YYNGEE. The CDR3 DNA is TGTGCCAGCAGCGTAGGCGGGAGGGACAATGAGCAGTTCTTC. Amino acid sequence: CASSVGGRDNEQFF.

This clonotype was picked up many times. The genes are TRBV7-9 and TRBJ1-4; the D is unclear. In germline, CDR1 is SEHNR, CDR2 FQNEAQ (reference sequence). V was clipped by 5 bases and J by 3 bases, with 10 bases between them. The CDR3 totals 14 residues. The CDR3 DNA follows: TGTGCCAGCAGCCCGGTCGGGGCTAATGAAAAACTGTTTTTT. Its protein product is CASSPVGANEKLFF.

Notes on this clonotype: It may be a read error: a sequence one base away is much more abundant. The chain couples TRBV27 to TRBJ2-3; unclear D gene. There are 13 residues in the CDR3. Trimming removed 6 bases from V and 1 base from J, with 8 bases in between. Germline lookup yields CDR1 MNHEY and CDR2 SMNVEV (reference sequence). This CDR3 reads CASSRWGTDTQYF. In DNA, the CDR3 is TGTGCCAGCAGCCGATGGGGCACAGATACGCAGTATTTT.

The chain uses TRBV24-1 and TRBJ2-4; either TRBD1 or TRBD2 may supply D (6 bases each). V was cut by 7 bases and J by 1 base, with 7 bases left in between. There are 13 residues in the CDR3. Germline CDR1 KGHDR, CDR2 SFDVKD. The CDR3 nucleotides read TGTGCCACCAGAGGGGGGGCCAAAAACATTCAGTACTTC. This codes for CATRGGAKNIQYF.

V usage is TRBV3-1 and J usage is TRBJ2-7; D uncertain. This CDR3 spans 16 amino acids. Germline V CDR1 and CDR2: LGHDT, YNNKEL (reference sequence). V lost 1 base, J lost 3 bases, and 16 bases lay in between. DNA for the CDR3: TGTGCCAGCAGCCAAGGTCGGGCTGCGAGGAACTACGAGCAGTACTTC. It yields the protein CASSQGRAARNYEQYF.

The CDR3 nucleotides are TGTGCCAGTAGTAAATCCGGGACCGCGGCTTCCGAGCGACGGCAGTTCTTC. Translating gives CASSKSGTAASERRQFF. The chain carries TRBV19 and TRBJ2-1; the D gene could be TRBD1 or TRBD2 (5 bases each). Germline V lookup: CDR1 LNHDA, CDR2 SQIVND (reference sequence). The CDR3 loop spans 17 amino acids. Between the trimmed V and J ends, which lost 4 bases and 12 bases, there was a span of 28 bases. Full variable domain (remainder filled in from reference TRBV19 and TRBJ2-1): DGGITQSPKYLFRKEGQNVTLSCEQNLNHDAMYWYRQDPGQGLRLIYYSQIVNDFQKGDIAEGYSVSREKKESFPLTVTSAQKNPTAFYLCASSKSGTAASERRQFFGPGTRLTVL.

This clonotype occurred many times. The CDR3 spells CATKWREETDTQYF. The CDR3 DNA sequence: TGTGCCACCAAATGGCGGGAGGAGACAGATACGCAGTATTTT. The chain is built from TRBV2 and TRBJ2-3; 8 bases line up with TRBD2. Germline CDR1 and CDR2: SNHLY and FYNNEI. CDR3 length: 14 residues. V shed 10 bases, J shed 3 bases, and the junction held 9 bases outside the gene matches.

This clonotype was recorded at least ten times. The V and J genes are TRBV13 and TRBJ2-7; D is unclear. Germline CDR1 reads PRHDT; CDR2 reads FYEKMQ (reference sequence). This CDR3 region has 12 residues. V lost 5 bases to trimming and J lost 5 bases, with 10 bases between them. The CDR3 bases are TGTGCCAGCAGCCCAGCTGGGGACGAGCAGTACTTC. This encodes CASSPAGDEQYF.

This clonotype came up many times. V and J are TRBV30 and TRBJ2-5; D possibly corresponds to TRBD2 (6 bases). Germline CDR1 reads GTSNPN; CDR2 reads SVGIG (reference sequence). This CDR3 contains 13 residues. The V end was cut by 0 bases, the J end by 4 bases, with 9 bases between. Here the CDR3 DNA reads TGTGCCTGGAGTGTAACCGGGGGAGAGACCCAGTACTTC. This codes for CAWSVTGGETQYF.

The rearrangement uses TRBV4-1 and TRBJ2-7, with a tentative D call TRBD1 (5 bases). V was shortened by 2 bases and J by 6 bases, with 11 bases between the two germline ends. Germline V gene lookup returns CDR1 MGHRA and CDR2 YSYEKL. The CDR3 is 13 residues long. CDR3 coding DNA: TGCGCCAGCAGCCAAAGGTGGCAGGGCGAGCAGTACTTC. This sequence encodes CASSQRWQGEQYF.

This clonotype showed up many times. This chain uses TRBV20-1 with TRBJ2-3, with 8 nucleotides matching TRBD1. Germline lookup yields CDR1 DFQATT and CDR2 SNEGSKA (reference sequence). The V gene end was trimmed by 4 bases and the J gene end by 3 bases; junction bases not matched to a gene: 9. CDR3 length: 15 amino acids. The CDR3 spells CSATSGQGRTDTQYF. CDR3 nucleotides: TGCAGTGCTACCAGCGGACAGGGTAGAACAGATACGCAGTATTTT.

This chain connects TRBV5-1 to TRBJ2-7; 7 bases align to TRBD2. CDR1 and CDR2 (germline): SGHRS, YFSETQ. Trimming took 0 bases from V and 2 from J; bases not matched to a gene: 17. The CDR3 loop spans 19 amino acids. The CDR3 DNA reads TGCGCCAGCAGCTTGGGCCGGGAGGCTAATTCGGAACGTACCTACGAGCAGTACTTC. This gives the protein CASSLGREANSERTYEQYF.

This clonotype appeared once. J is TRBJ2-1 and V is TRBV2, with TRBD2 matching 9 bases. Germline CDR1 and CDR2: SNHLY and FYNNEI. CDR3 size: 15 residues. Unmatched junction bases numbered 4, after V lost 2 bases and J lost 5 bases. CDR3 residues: CASSELAGSDNEQFF. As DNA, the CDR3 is TGTGCCAGCAGTGAACTAGCGGGATCGGACAATGAGCAGTTCTTC.

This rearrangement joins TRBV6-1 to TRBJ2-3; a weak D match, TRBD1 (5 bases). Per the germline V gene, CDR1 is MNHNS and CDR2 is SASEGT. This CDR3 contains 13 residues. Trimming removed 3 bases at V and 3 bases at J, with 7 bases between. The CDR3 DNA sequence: TGTGCCAGCAGTGAGCCAGGGACAGATACGCAGTATTTT. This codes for CASSEPGTDTQYF.

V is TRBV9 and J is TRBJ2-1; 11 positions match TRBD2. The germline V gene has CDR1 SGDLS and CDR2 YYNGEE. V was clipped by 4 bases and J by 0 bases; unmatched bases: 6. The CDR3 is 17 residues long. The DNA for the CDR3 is TGTGCCAGCAGCAGTAGCGGGAGGGCTCACTCCTACAATGAGCAGTTCTTC. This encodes CASSSSGRAHSYNEQFF.

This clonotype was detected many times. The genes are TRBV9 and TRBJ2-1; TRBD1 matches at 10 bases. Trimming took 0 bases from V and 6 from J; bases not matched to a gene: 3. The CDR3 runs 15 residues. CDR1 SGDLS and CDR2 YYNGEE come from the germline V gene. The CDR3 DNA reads TGTGCCAGCAGCGTAGGGGACAGGGGCTCCAATGAGCAGTTCTTC. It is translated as CASSVGDRGSNEQFF.

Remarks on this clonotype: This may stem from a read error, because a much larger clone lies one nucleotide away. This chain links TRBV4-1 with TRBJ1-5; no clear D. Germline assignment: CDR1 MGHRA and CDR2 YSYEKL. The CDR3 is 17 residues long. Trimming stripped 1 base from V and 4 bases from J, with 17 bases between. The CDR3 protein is CASSQVASQPQNQPQHF. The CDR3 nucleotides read TGCGCCAGCAGCCAAGTAGCATCACAGCCGCAGAATCAGCCCCAGCATTTT.